These 20 T cell receptor beta chains came from one sample sequenced in a study of cytomegalovirus exposure and HLA in healthy donors. Both 60 Vbeta primers and 13 Jbeta primers went into the PCR. The method was immunoSEQ multiplex PCR; TCRdb's version includes in-frame clones alone and lacks a portion of them. The sample records about 150,000 clones, roughly four fifths being singletons. Sequencing was carried out using PBMCs. Source of these receptors: a middle-aged woman in good health and CMV-seronegative.

The chain recombines TRBV15 with TRBJ1-2; 9 nucleotides line up with TRBD1. Germline trimming cut 0 bases from V and 4 bases from J; bases unmatched to any gene: 12. The V gene's germline CDR1 is LNHNV and CDR2 YYDKDF (reference sequence). This CDR3 is built from 18 residues. CDR3 in amino acids: CATSRENRGLRLRYGYTF. In nucleotides, the CDR3 is TGTGCCACCAGCAGAGAAAACAGGGGGCTAAGGCTCCGCTATGGCTACACCTTC.

In its sample, this clone was seen a few times. The J gene is TRBJ1-6, the V gene TRBV6-4; 9 bases line up with TRBD1. The CDR3 totals 14 residues. Germline CDR1 MRHNA, CDR2 SNTAGT. The trim removed 6 bases at V and 10 bases at J, leaving 7 bases unmatched. The CDR3 bases are TGTGCCAGCAGCCCGGGACAGGGAGAGTCACCCCTCCACTTT. It is translated as CASSPGQGESPLHF.

This chain's CDR3 is CASSKVRDTYGYTF. The CDR3 DNA follows: TGTGCCAGCAGCAAAGTGAGGGACACCTATGGCTACACCTTC. This chain uses TRBV21-1 with TRBJ1-2; the table calls TRBD1, which could not be checked here. TRBV21-1 is annotated as a pseudogene. The CDR3 is made up of 14 amino acids.

This chain connects TRBV5-4 to TRBJ1-1; weak D call: TRBD1 (6 bases). Trimming removed 4 bases at V and 1 base at J, with 14 bases between. There are 15 residues in the CDR3. Germline V lookup: CDR1 SGHNT, CDR2 YYREEE (reference sequence). As DNA, the CDR3 is TGTGCCAGCAGCACGCCGGACAGAGGGAACACTGAAGCTTTCTTT. Its protein product is CASSTPDRGNTEAFF.

The V gene is TRBV28, the J gene TRBJ2-5, with TRBD1 identical over 12 bases. The DNA end lines up better with TRBJ2-7; the J call may be wrong. Germline CDR1 MDHEN, CDR2 SYDVKM. The CDR3 has 16 residues. This CDR3 is CASSSTGTGGPYEQYF. The CDR3 coding sequence is TGTGCCAGCAGTTCCACCGGGACAGGGGGCCCCTACGAGCAGTACTTC.

The V and J genes are TRBV5-4 and TRBJ1-1; D unclear. CDR3 length equals 13 residues. The V end lost 3 bases, the J end lost 2 bases, and 8 bases lay between the germline ends. Germline V gives CDR1 SGHNT, CDR2 YYREEE (reference sequence). Here the CDR3 reads CASSSELNTEAFF. CDR3 sequence (DNA): TGTGCCAGCAGCTCGGAACTAAACACTGAAGCTTTCTTT.

The V gene is TRBV29-1, the J gene TRBJ2-7; 8 positions match TRBD1. Germline V gives CDR1 SQVTM, CDR2 ANQGSEA. With V trimmed by 2 bases and J by 3 bases, 3 bases remained unmatched. The CDR3 is 13 residues long. CDR3 DNA: TGCAGCGTTGAAACAACAGGGGGCTACGAGCAGTACTTC. Amino acid sequence: CSVETTGGYEQYF.

This clone was counted a single time. The rearrangement uses TRBV28 and TRBJ1-3; 9 bases are a match to TRBD1. CDR3 length: 16 amino acids. The J segment lost 5 bases and the V segment lost 4 bases, leaving 9 bases of the junction unmatched. Per germline, CDR1 MDHEN and CDR2 SYDVKM. CDR3 protein: CASSSRTGERRNTIYF. The CDR3, as DNA: TGTGCCAGCAGTTCTCGGACAGGGGAAAGAAGAAACACCATATATTTT.

J is TRBJ1-4 and V is TRBV19, with 10 bases that match TRBD1. The trim removed 8 bases at V and 6 bases at J, leaving 9 bases unmatched. CDR1 and CDR2 from the germline V gene are LNHDA and SQIVND (reference sequence). This CDR3 is 15 amino acids long. CDR3 nucleotide sequence: TGTGCCAGTGCCCAGAGGGGACAGGGGCATGAAAAACTGTTTTTT. Its protein product is CASAQRGQGHEKLFF. Combining the CDR3 with reference TRBV19 and TRBJ1-4 gives the whole variable domain DGGITQSPKYLFRKEGQNVTLSCEQNLNHDAMYWYRQDPGQGLRLIYYSQIVNDFQKGDIAEGYSVSREKKESFPLTVTSAQKNPTAFYLCASAQRGQGHEKLFFGSGTQLSVL.

The rearrangement uses TRBV18 and TRBJ1-2; possible D gene TRBD1, 6 bases. Trimming took off 4 bases at V and 4 bases at J, with 13 bases between the two ends. This CDR3 contains 14 residues. The germline V gene has CDR1 KGHSH and CDR2 LQKENI. The CDR3 DNA reads as TGTGCCAGCTCACAACGGACAGAAGGCTATGGCTACACCTTC. It translates to CASSQRTEGYGYTF.

The chain joins TRBV14 to TRBJ1-4, with 9 bases identical to TRBD1. V lost 4 bases, J lost 4 bases, and 1 base stayed unmatched. The CDR3 is made up of 14 amino acids. In germline, CDR1 is SGHDN, CDR2 FVKESK. In nucleotides, the CDR3 is TGTGCCAGCAGCCGGGACAGGGATAATGAAAAACTGTTTTTT. As protein: CASSRDRDNEKLFF.

The chain uses TRBV19 and TRBJ1-5, with a weak D call TRBD1 (5 bases). The CDR3 length is 19 residues. Germline values: CDR1 LNHDA, CDR2 SQIVND (reference sequence). Between the trimmed V and J ends, which lost 3 bases and 0 bases, there was a span of 21 bases. DNA of the CDR3: TGTGCCAGTAGTATGGGGGGGTCAGGGCGAGTCTATAGCAATCAGCCCCAGCATTTT. It translates to CASSMGGSGRVYSNQPQHF.

This chain joins TRBV19 and TRBJ1-2; possibly TRBD1 for D (5 bases). Germline CDR1 reads LNHDA; CDR2 reads SQIVND (reference sequence). The CDR3 spans 13 residues. Deletions cut 8 bases from V and 4 bases from J, with 14 bases between. CDR3 protein: CASAGRVPYGYTF. As DNA, the CDR3 is TGTGCCAGTGCAGGGAGGGTCCCCTATGGCTACACCTTC.

The genes are TRBV5-4 and TRBJ2-5; D perhaps matches TRBD2 (6 bases). V was pared by 4 bases and J by 5 bases, with 6 bases between. Germline CDR1 reads SGHNT; CDR2 reads YYREEE (reference sequence). This CDR3 contains 11 residues. This CDR3 is CASSGGETQYF. The DNA of the CDR3 is TGTGCCAGCAGCGGGGGGGAGACCCAGTACTTC.

This clone was seen a few times. Distinct nucleotide sequences in the sample also encode this CDR3. This sequence joins TRBV5-1 and TRBJ1-4; TRBD1 agrees at 7 bases. The CDR3 runs 15 residues. Trimming took 0 bases from V and 8 from J; bases not matched to a gene: 7. CDR1 is SGHRS, CDR2 YFSETQ, per germline. As DNA, the CDR3 is TGCGCCAGCAGCTTGGGAGACAGGGAGGACGAAAAACTGTTTTTT. Residues: CASSLGDREDEKLFF.

The chain couples TRBV7-6 to TRBJ2-1; 8 nucleotides align to TRBD1. Trimming at V came to 4 bases and at J to 7 bases, leaving 9 bases not matched to a gene. CDR1 SGHVS and CDR2 FNYEAQ come from the germline V gene. The CDR3 sequence is 15 residues long. Here the CDR3 reads CASSSPRTGSNEQFF. The CDR3 DNA follows: TGTGCCAGCAGCTCCCCTAGGACAGGGTCTAATGAGCAGTTCTTC.

The genes are TRBV11-2 and TRBJ2-7; 13 nucleotides align to TRBD2. Germline V lookup: CDR1 SGHAT, CDR2 FQNNGV. V lost 2 bases, J lost 7 bases, and 5 bases stayed unmatched. This CDR3 has 15 amino acids. CDR3 in DNA: TGTGCCAGCAGCTTAACTAGCGGGGGGGCTTTAGAGCAGTACTTC. It yields the protein CASSLTSGGALEQYF.

This chain connects TRBV6-1 to TRBJ1-4; D possibly corresponds to TRBD1 (5 bases). The V end lost 10 bases, the J end lost 8 bases, and 17 bases lay between the germline ends. The germline gives CDR1 MNHNS, CDR2 SASEGT. The CDR3 has 13 residues. The CDR3 nucleotides read TGTGCCACGTCAGGGTCCCCTGTAGAAAAACTGTTTTTT. Translated, it gives CATSGSPVEKLFF.

In its sample, this clone was seen once. The chain combines TRBV5-1 with TRBJ2-3, with TRBD2 as a possible D gene (5 bases). In germline, CDR1 is SGHRS, CDR2 YFSETQ. CDR3 length: 15 residues. Trimming took off 0 bases at V and 0 bases at J, with 8 bases between the two ends. The CDR3 DNA reads TGCGCCAGCAGCTTGGGTCGGACTAGCACAGATACGCAGTATTTT. This translates into CASSLGRTSTDTQYF.

The chain links TRBV2 to TRBJ1-2; unclear D gene. The CDR3 totals 18 residues. CDR1 and CDR2 from the germline V gene are SNHLY and FYNNEI. The V gene lost 2 bases and the J gene lost 2 bases, with 21 bases spanning the gap. The CDR3 loop reads CASSENLPVIGRNYGYTF. The CDR3 coding sequence is TGTGCCAGCAGTGAAAACTTACCGGTTATCGGGAGGAACTATGGCTACACCTTC.